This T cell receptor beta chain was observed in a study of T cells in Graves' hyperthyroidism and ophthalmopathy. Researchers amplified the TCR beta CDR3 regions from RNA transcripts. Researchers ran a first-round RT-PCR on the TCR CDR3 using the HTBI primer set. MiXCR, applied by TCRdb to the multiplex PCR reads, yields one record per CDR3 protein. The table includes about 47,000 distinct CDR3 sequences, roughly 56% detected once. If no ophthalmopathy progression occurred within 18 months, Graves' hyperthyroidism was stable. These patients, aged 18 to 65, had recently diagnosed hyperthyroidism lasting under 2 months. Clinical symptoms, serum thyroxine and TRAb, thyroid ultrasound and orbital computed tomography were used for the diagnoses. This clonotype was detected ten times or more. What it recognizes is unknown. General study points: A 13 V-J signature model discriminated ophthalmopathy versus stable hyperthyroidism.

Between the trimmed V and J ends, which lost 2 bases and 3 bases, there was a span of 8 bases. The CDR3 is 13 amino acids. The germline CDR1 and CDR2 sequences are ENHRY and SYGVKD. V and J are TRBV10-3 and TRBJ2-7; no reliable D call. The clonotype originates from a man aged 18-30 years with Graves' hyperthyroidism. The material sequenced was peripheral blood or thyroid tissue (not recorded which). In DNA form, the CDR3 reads TGTGCCATCAGTGAGAGGCAGCACTACGAGCAGTACTTC. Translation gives CAISERQHYEQYF.